These T cell receptor beta chains were read from a single sample in a study of cytomegalovirus exposure and HLA in healthy donors. Sequenced by immunoSEQ multiplex PCR; TCRdb stores in-frame clones only, minus some. Here the sample spans approximately 140,000 clones, roughly 81% being singletons. Material for sequencing was PBMCs. Receptors originate from a female donor in good health and CMV-seronegative. Both conserved end residues are part of each CDR3. Each record gives: V gene, D gene, J gene, clone size, CDR3 DNA, CDR3 protein. A D gene is named only where the DNA matches it firmly. Rows may omit the clone size; those that give it use once, few, many or a size class.

v_call: TRBV28; d_call: NA; j_call: TRBJ1-6; clone_size: NA; cdr3_nt: TGTGCCAGCGACCCGGGGTGGCAGGGGAATTCACCCCTCCACTTT; cdr3_aa: CASDPGWQGNSPLHF
v_call: TRBV19; d_call: NA; j_call: TRBJ1-4; clone_size: NA; cdr3_nt: TGTGCCAGTACCACCACCCGGACACTCGAAAAACTGTTTTTT; cdr3_aa: CASTTTRTLEKLFF
v_call: TRBV6-1; d_call: TRBD2; j_call: TRBJ2-1; clone_size: NA; cdr3_nt: TGTGCCAGCAGTGAAGTTGCGGGAGGGTCCAATGAGCAGTTCTTC; cdr3_aa: CASSEVAGGSNEQFF
v_call: TRBV6-1; d_call: NA; j_call: TRBJ1-2; clone_size: NA; cdr3_nt: TGTGCCAGCAGTGATCAGGGTGGCTATGGCTACACCTTC; cdr3_aa: CASSDQGGYGYTF
v_call: TRBV9; d_call: TRBD1; j_call: TRBJ2-7; clone_size: once; cdr3_nt: TGTGCCAGCAGCGTAGCGTCAGGGGGTAAATTCGGCGAGCAGTACTTC; cdr3_aa: CASSVASGGKFGEQYF
v_call: TRBV10-3; d_call: TRBD1; j_call: TRBJ2-7; clone_size: NA; cdr3_nt: TGTGCCATCAAGGGACAGGCGGGTCAGTACGAGCAGTACTTC; cdr3_aa: CAIKGQAGQYEQYF
v_call: TRBV5-6; d_call: NA; j_call: TRBJ2-1; clone_size: NA; cdr3_nt: TGTGCCAGCAGCTTGTATCAGGGTTTAAATGAGCAGTTCTTC; cdr3_aa: CASSLYQGLNEQFF
v_call: TRBV6-5; d_call: NA; j_call: TRBJ1-1; clone_size: NA; cdr3_nt: TGTGCCAGCAGTTTTGCACAGGGGAACACTGAAGCTTTCTTT; cdr3_aa: CASSFAQGNTEAFF
v_call: TRBV18; d_call: TRBD1; j_call: TRBJ2-2; clone_size: few; cdr3_nt: TGTGCCAGCTCACCGGACAGGCGGGTTACCGGGGAGCTGTTTTTT; cdr3_aa: CASSPDRRVTGELFF
v_call: TRBV2; d_call: TRBD1; j_call: TRBJ2-7; clone_size: NA; cdr3_nt: TGTGCCAGCAGCCTAGGGACAGGGGGACGATACGAGCAGTACTTC; cdr3_aa: CASSLGTGGRYEQYF
v_call: TRBV6-1; d_call: TRBD1; j_call: TRBJ1-5; clone_size: NA; cdr3_nt: TGTGCCAGCAGTGAAAGGGTTAGAGGGGGCCGAGATCAGCCCCAGCATTTT; cdr3_aa: CASSERVRGGRDQPQHF
v_call: TRBV27; d_call: NA; j_call: TRBJ1-2; clone_size: once; cdr3_nt: TGTGCCAGCAGTTCCGCCCGGGATTCCTACACCTTC; cdr3_aa: CASSSARDSYTF
v_call: TRBV6-1; d_call: TRBD1; j_call: TRBJ2-7; clone_size: NA; cdr3_nt: TGTGCCAGCAGAGCCGGGACAGGGCTTTTCTACGAGCAGTACTTC; cdr3_aa: CASRAGTGLFYEQYF
v_call: TRBV7-9; d_call: TRBD1; j_call: TRBJ2-2; clone_size: NA; cdr3_nt: TGTGCCAGCAGCTCCCGGGACAGCAACACCGGGGAGCTGTTTTTT; cdr3_aa: CASSSRDSNTGELFF
v_call: TRBV9; d_call: NA; j_call: TRBJ2-4; clone_size: few; cdr3_nt: TGTGCCAGCAGCGTAGGGGCCCTAGCCAAAAACATTCAGTACTTC; cdr3_aa: CASSVGALAKNIQYF
v_call: TRBV7-3; d_call: TRBD1; j_call: TRBJ1-5; clone_size: NA; cdr3_nt: TGTGCCAGCAGCTTAATCGTGGTGGGGGACAGGGGCCTTTACAATCAGCCCCAGCATTTT; cdr3_aa: CASSLIVVGDRGLYNQPQHF
v_call: TRBV5-1; d_call: NA; j_call: TRBJ2-7; clone_size: once; cdr3_nt: TGCGCCAGCAGCTGGGAAACTAGGCACGAGCAGTACTTC; cdr3_aa: CASSWETRHEQYF
v_call: TRBV7-8; d_call: TRBD2; j_call: TRBJ2-1; clone_size: NA; cdr3_nt: TGTGCCAGCAGCCCTTGGACTAGCGGGCATTACAATGAGCAGTTCTTC; cdr3_aa: CASSPWTSGHYNEQFF
v_call: TRBV6-1; d_call: TRBD1; j_call: TRBJ1-1; clone_size: few; cdr3_nt: TGTGCCAGCAGTTTGACAGGGGGGGGAACTGAAGCTTTCTTT; cdr3_aa: CASSLTGGGTEAFF
v_call: TRBV9; d_call: NA; j_call: TRBJ2-1; clone_size: NA; cdr3_nt: TGTGCCAGCAGCCCGGGATCTGAGCAGTTCTTC; cdr3_aa: CASSPGSEQFF
v_call: TRBV19; d_call: TRBD1; j_call: TRBJ1-3; clone_size: few; cdr3_nt: TGTGCCAGTAGTATCCTCTGGACAGGCGGAAACACCATATATTTT; cdr3_aa: CASSILWTGGNTIYF
v_call: TRBV7-8; d_call: TRBD1; j_call: TRBJ1-2; clone_size: NA; cdr3_nt: TGTGCCAGCAGCTTAGATCGATTGAGCAGGGGGACCAACTATGGCTACACCTTC; cdr3_aa: CASSLDRLSRGTNYGYTF
v_call: TRBV5-6; d_call: TRBD2; j_call: TRBJ2-5; clone_size: few; cdr3_nt: TGTGCCAGCAGCTTGCGGGGCGGGGGGGCCCAGTACTTC; cdr3_aa: CASSLRGGGAQYF
v_call: TRBV2; d_call: NA; j_call: TRBJ1-5; clone_size: few; cdr3_nt: TGTGCCAGCAGTGAATTGGGGGCGCGCAATCAGCCCCAGCATTTT; cdr3_aa: CASSELGARNQPQHF
v_call: TRBV19; d_call: TRBD2; j_call: TRBJ2-1; clone_size: once; cdr3_nt: TGTGCCAGTAGTGCCGGGAGGGACAATGAGCAGTTCTTC; cdr3_aa: CASSAGRDNEQFF
v_call: TRBV18; d_call: NA; j_call: TRBJ2-2; clone_size: few; cdr3_nt: TGTGCCAGCTCGCTTGGCGCCACTATCGGGGAGCTGTTTTTT; cdr3_aa: CASSLGATIGELFF
v_call: TRBV13; d_call: TRBD2; j_call: TRBJ2-3; clone_size: NA; cdr3_nt: TGTGCCAGCAGCTTTCGTGGGGTAGCGGGACGCACAGATACGCAGTATTTT; cdr3_aa: CASSFRGVAGRTDTQYF
v_call: TRBV30; d_call: TRBD1; j_call: TRBJ1-1; clone_size: NA; cdr3_nt: TGTGCCTGGGAGGACAGGGAAAACACTGAAGCTTTCTTT; cdr3_aa: CAWEDRENTEAFF
v_call: TRBV7-3; d_call: NA; j_call: TRBJ2-1; clone_size: NA; cdr3_nt: TGTGCCAGCAGCTCCCGGCCCAGCGGTAGCTCCTACAATGAGCAGTTCTTC; cdr3_aa: CASSSRPSGSSYNEQFF
v_call: TRBV11-3; d_call: NA; j_call: TRBJ2-7; clone_size: once; cdr3_nt: TGTGCCAGCAGCGTAGAGCAGGGTTCGTTCGAGCAGTACTTC; cdr3_aa: CASSVEQGSFEQYF
v_call: TRBV14; d_call: NA; j_call: TRBJ2-5; clone_size: few; cdr3_nt: TGTGCCAGCAGCCAAGCGAGAAAACTTTACTTC; cdr3_aa: CASSQARKLYF